The T cell receptor (beta chain) under discussion was sequenced for a study of blood T cell repertoires in COVID-19. About the study: Collection of acute and convalescent COVID-19 samples took place in the United States, Italy and Spain. From T cells, B-cell-depleted T cells, or PBMCs came the material, which was cDNA or gDNA.

As processed by the authors: Amplification from reference gene primers served as the basis for estimated nucleated cell counts. Profiling relied on immunoSEQ multiplex PCR, and the TCRdb table lists in-frame clones only, not all of them. V and J calls and clone size are given by that table; D and trimming were obtained from the DNA. This sample yields 150,000 to 200,000 clones, of which approximately 83% are seen a single time; about a tenth belongs to the top ten. Trimming took off 5 bases at V and 4 bases at J, with 12 bases between the two ends. The CDR3 is 13 amino acids. The chain carries TRBV12-3 or TRBV12-4 and TRBJ2-7; tentatively, D is TRBD1 (5 bases). The receptor's source is a human donor with active or convalescent COVID-19. The donor label of this sample is uncertain. The source material was peripheral blood. The CDR3 protein is CASSTDTRYEQYF. CDR3 DNA: TGTGCCAGCAGTACGGACACGAGGTACGAGCAGTACTTC.